This T cell receptor (beta chain) was recorded in a study of shared clonotypes between healthy human individuals. Overall study: Two women and three men aged 18 to 49 served as donors.

The repertoire was sequenced with immunoSEQ multiplex PCR; TCRdb's copy has only in-frame clones and lacks some. This sample yields 2 million to 2.5 million clones, of which under 95% are seen a single time; approximately 0.41% belongs to the top ten. This clone was detected once. CDR3 length: 11 residues. The germline V gene encodes CDR1 DFQATT and CDR2 SNEGSKA (reference sequence). V was trimmed by 0 bases and J by 9 bases, leaving 7 bases between them. This sequence was found in a man aged 18 to 29 in good health. Some clones in this sample may be carry-over from other donors' samples. What was sequenced was naive CD4+ T cells from PBMCs. As for subset: CD45RA+ positively selected. The V gene is TRBV20-1, the J gene TRBJ2-3; the D is unclear. CDR3 region: CSARDRLTQYF. The CDR3 DNA is TGCAGTGCTAGAGATAGACTGACGCAGTATTTT.